The clone carrying this T cell receptor (beta chain) was detected a few times. Its antigen is as yet unknown. Germline CDR1 SQVTM, CDR2 ANQGSEA. CDR3 length: 13 residues. Trimming left V 5 bases short and J 9 bases short, with 17 bases between. The data were obtained in a study of human T cells and chemical hapten exposure. In the study overall: Diagnoses of alopecia areata, totalis or universalis occurred in mostly female patients. Per-sample TCR yields varied mainly from small pooled library volume differences. Broader study findings: Healthy people's immune response may differ from that of the donors, who had alopecia.

One entry per CDR3 protein results from TCRdb running MiXCR on the RACE reads. Counted here are 95,000 to 150,000 distinct CDR3 sequences, around 10% occurring once; the ten biggest clones make up around 2.5%. Stated time point: patch test 3, about 24 weeks after DPC sensitization. Treatment denoted: therapeutic diphenylcyclopropenone sensitization with weekly scalp DPC. V is TRBV29-1 and J is TRBJ2-1; a weak D match, TRBD1 (7 bases). Sequencing used whole blood, obtained in connection with sensitization to the hapten diphenylcyclopropenone (DPC). This receptor was taken from a woman between 45 and 65 years old with alopecia areata. Some clones in this sample may be carry-over from other donors' samples. The CDR3 loop is CSVRSGGGTEQFF. The CDR3 nucleotides are TGCAGCGTTCGGAGCGGAGGGGGCACTGAGCAGTTCTTC.